This T cell receptor (beta chain) was sequenced during a study of blood T cell repertoires in COVID-19. Study-wide context: COVID-19 samples collected from the United States, Italy and Spain covered acute and convalescent phases. In each case, the material was cDNA or gDNA derived from T cells, B-cell-depleted T cells, or PBMCs.

During active infection, Seattle patients enrolled and were then monitored through disease. As processed by the authors: Amplifying reference gene primers gave estimates of nucleated cell counts. Sequencing used immunoSEQ multiplex PCR; TCRdb keeps in-frame clones, though not all of them. V and J calls and clone size follow that table, whereas D and trimming were derived from the DNA. The top ten hold under 8% of the sample, which has 200,000 to 300,000 clones, 88% seen once. The sequenced material came from peripheral blood. The TCR was taken from a woman aged 25-40 years with COVID-19, enrolled during active disease.

This CDR3 is CASSTGFEADTQYF. CDR3 nucleotides: TGTGCCAGCTCTACAGGGTTTGAAGCAGATACGCAGTATTTT. This sequence joins TRBV6-5 and TRBJ2-3; TRBD1 might be the D (6 bases). The germline gives CDR1 MNHEY, CDR2 SVGAGI. The CDR3 covers 14 residues. V was clipped by 8 bases and J by 4 bases, with 16 bases between them.